This T cell receptor beta chain was identified during a study of blood T cell repertoires in COVID-19. Study-level background: Samples came from the United States, Italy and Spain, spanning acute and convalescent COVID-19.

CDR3 length: 15 amino acids. Unmatched junction bases numbered 11, after V lost 4 bases and J lost 9 bases. Looked up from germline, CDR1 is SGDLS and CDR2 is YYNGEE. Only in-frame clones appear in the TCRdb table, and some are missing; sequencing was by immunoSEQ multiplex PCR. The table lists around 250,000 clones, 84% of them singletons. The receptor was isolated from a woman aged 40 to 55 who had recovered from COVID-19. The V call is TRBV9, the J call TRBJ2-1; 9 positions match TRBD1. The source material was peripheral blood. The CDR3 spells CASSPGGTGISEQFF. In DNA, the CDR3 is TGTGCCAGCAGCCCAGGGGGGACAGGGATTTCTGAGCAGTTCTTC.